This T cell receptor (beta chain) comes out of a study of blood T cell repertoires in COVID-19. The protocol was immunoSEQ multiplex PCR, while the TCRdb copy is restricted to in-frame clones and leaves out a portion. This sample has tens of thousands of clones, with roughly 90% found just once. The germline V and J ends were trimmed by 4 bases and 0 bases, with 6 bases remaining between them. In germline, CDR1 is LNHDA, CDR2 SQIVND (reference sequence). The CDR3 consists of 13 residues. What was sequenced was peripheral blood. The sequence was collected from a human donor in a cohort sampled during active COVID-19. The V call is TRBV19, the J call TRBJ1-1; D uncertain. CDR3 bases: TGTGCCAGTAGTACCCAGATGAACACTGAAGCTTTCTTT. Translation gives CASSTQMNTEAFF.